This passage covers 13 T cell receptor beta chains from one sample sequenced in a study of CD8 T cells in ankylosing spondylitis. TCRdb re-analysed the 5' RACE reads in MiXCR, keeping a single row per CDR3 protein. The sample lists 300,000 to 400,000 distinct CDR3 sequences, more than 9% occurring once. The sequencing sample was made of blood, either unsorted or a sorted T cell fraction (not recorded which). The receptors here all came from a female donor with ankylosing spondylitis or in good health (not recorded which).

In its sample, this clonotype was seen many times. This sequence joins TRBV6-2 or TRBV6-3 and TRBJ1-5, with no clear D. Germline assignment: CDR1 MNHEY and CDR2 SVGEGT. The CDR3 is 17 residues long. With 0 bases removed from V and 3 bases from J, the gap between germline ends came to 15 bases. CDR3 amino acids: CASSYSLSQRVNQPQHF. The CDR3 DNA is TGTGCCAGCAGTTACTCTCTATCCCAGAGGGTCAATCAGCCCCAGCATTTT.

This clonotype was detected ten times or more. The chain recombines TRBV7-2 with TRBJ1-6; D ambiguous. The CDR3 has 15 residues. CDR1 and CDR2 (germline): SGHTA, FQGNSA. Trimming left V 4 bases short and J 9 bases short, with 16 bases between. The CDR3 protein is CASSSSHGSASPLHF. CDR3 nucleotides: TGTGCCAGCAGCTCCTCTCACGGAAGCGCTTCACCCCTCCACTTT.

CDR3 coding DNA: TGTGCCTGGAGTGTAGGTAGCGGGAGCCCAGATACGCAGTATTTT. Its translation: CAWSVGSGSPDTQYF. The chain joins TRBV30 to TRBJ2-3; 9 bases match TRBD2. The CDR3 totals 15 residues. V dropped 0 bases and J dropped 4; count of bases not matched to a gene: 5. Germline V gene data show CDR1 as GTSNPN and CDR2 as SVGIG (reference sequence). Full variable domain (missing parts from reference TRBV30 and TRBJ2-3): SQTIHQWPATLVQPVGSPLSLECTVEGTSNPNLYWYRQAAGRGLQLLFYSVGIGQISSEVPQNLSASRPQDRQFILSSKKLLLSDSGFYLCAWSVGSGSPDTQYFGPGTRLTVL.

This clonotype came up many times. This chain joins TRBV5-4 and TRBJ2-1; 10 nucleotides match TRBD2. The CDR3 is made up of 15 amino acids. The V and J ends lost 1 base and 7 bases, in that order; junction bases with no gene match: 5. From germline, CDR1 is SGHNT and CDR2 YYREEE (reference sequence). The DNA of the CDR3 is TGTGCCAGCAGCTTGAGGACTAGCGGATTAAATGAGCAGTTCTTC. Its translation: CASSLRTSGLNEQFF.

The rearrangement uses TRBV9 and TRBJ2-5, with D unclear. CDR3 length equals 12 residues. Trimming took 4 bases from V and 4 from J, leaving 8 bases between them. Looked up from germline, CDR1 is SGDLS and CDR2 is YYNGEE. The CDR3 nucleotides read TGTGCCAGCAGCATCATCGGAGAGACCCAGTACTTC. It yields the protein CASSIIGETQYF.

This clonotype showed up many times. The V and J genes are TRBV11-1 and TRBJ2-7, with D maybe TRBD1 (7 bases). V lost 1 base, J lost 3 bases, and 19 bases lay in between. This CDR3 comprises 17 residues. The germline V gene encodes CDR1 SGHAT and CDR2 FQDESV (reference sequence). The CDR3 sequence is CASSLDSEGAASYEQYF. Here the CDR3 DNA reads TGTGCCAGCAGCTTAGATTCGGAGGGGGCGGCTAGCTACGAGCAGTACTTC. The variable domain in full, with the rest retrieved from reference TRBV11-1 and TRBJ2-7, is EAEVAQSPRYKITEKSQAVAFWCDPISGHATLYWYRQILGQGPELLVQFQDESVVDDSQLPKDRFSAERLKGVDSTLKIQPAELGDSAMYLCASSLDSEGAASYEQYFGPGTRLTVT.

In its sample, this clonotype was seen many times. The J gene is TRBJ2-1, the V gene TRBV20-1; unclear D gene. V lost 6 bases and J 9 bases, leaving 12 bases between the germline ends. Germline CDR1 is DFQATT and CDR2 is SNEGSKA (reference sequence). The length of the CDR3 is 11 residues. The CDR3 DNA reads TGCAGTGCCAGCCAGCTCGGTGAGCAGTTCTTC. Translation gives CSASQLGEQFF.

Only a few counts were recorded for this clonotype. J is TRBJ2-1 and V is TRBV20-1; a possible D gene is TRBD2 (6 bases). CDR3 length: 16 residues. The germline V and J ends were trimmed by 0 bases and 12 bases, with 24 bases remaining between them. CDR1 DFQATT and CDR2 SNEGSKA come from the germline V gene (reference sequence). CDR3 in DNA: TGCAGTGCTAGAGATCCACTGGGCGGGAACCTACGTGGGCAGTTCTTC. As protein: CSARDPLGGNLRGQFF.

This clonotype was seen more than once but under ten times. The chain carries TRBV19 and TRBJ2-1; 7 bases fit TRBD1. CDR1 and CDR2 from the germline V gene are LNHDA and SQIVND (reference sequence). The CDR3 extends over 14 amino acids. Trimming took 3 bases from V and 9 from J; bases not matched to a gene: 8. The CDR3 spells CASSMGTVKSEQFF. The CDR3 nucleotides read TGTGCCAGTAGTATGGGGACAGTAAAAAGTGAGCAGTTCTTC.

This clonotype was observed at least ten times. The chain carries TRBV5-1 and TRBJ2-1, with D possibly matching TRBD2 (6 bases). V dropped 4 bases and J dropped 0 bases, with 11 bases sitting between them. Germline CDR1 SGHRS, CDR2 YFSETQ. There are 15 residues in the CDR3. The CDR3 loop is CASSADGSSYNEQFF. In DNA, the CDR3 is TGCGCCAGCAGCGCGGACGGGAGCTCCTACAATGAGCAGTTCTTC.

This clonotype appeared many times. This rearrangement joins TRBV20-1 to TRBJ2-2, with D unresolved. This CDR3 comprises 15 residues. Per the germline V gene, CDR1 is DFQATT and CDR2 is SNEGSKA (reference sequence). V was pared by 0 bases and J by 4 bases, with 12 bases between. The CDR3 is CSARDLREGTGELFF. The CDR3 nucleotides are TGCAGTGCTAGAGATTTAAGGGAAGGCACCGGGGAGCTGTTTTTT.

Ten or more counts support this clonotype. This chain joins TRBV4-3 and TRBJ1-5; no definite D call. Germline V gene sequence: CDR1 LGHNA, CDR2 YSLEER. The ends were cut back, 1 base at V and 4 bases at J, with 5 bases in the middle. The CDR3 sequence is 13 residues long. CDR3 loop: CASSQGVNQPQHF. The CDR3 region has the DNA TGCGCCAGCAGCCAAGGTGTAAATCAGCCCCAGCATTTT.

This clonotype was seen repeatedly, ten times or more. J is TRBJ2-3 and V is TRBV28; D gene unclear. CDR3 size: 12 residues. The V gene's germline CDR1 is MDHEN and CDR2 SYDVKM. Deletions cut 4 bases from V and 5 bases from J, with 7 bases between. As DNA, the CDR3 is TGTGCCAGCAGTTCGTCGAGAGATACGCAGTATTTT. This translates into CASSSSRDTQYF.